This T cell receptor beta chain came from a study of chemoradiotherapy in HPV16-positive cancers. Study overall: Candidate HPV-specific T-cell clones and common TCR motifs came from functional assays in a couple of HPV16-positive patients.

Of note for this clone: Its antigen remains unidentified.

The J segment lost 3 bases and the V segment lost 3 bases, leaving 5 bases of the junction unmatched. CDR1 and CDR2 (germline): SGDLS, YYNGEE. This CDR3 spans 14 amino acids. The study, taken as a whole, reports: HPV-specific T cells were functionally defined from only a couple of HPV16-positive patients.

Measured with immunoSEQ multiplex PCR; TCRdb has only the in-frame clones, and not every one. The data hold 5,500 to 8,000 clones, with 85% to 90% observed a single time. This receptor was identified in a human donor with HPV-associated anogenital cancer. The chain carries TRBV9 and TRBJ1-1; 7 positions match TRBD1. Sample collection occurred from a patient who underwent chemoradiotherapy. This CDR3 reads CASSGIQGYTEAFF. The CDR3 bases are TGTGCCAGCAGCGGGATACAGGGGTACACTGAAGCTTTCTTT.